Sequencing of this T cell receptor beta chain was carried out in a study of regulatory T cells in long-lasting Graves disease. Arm-PCR with iRepertoire HTBI primers amplified the CDR3 regions for these TCR beta libraries. TCRdb ran MiXCR on the multiplex PCR reads and lists one entry per CDR3 protein. The sample lists 400,000 to 500,000 distinct CDR3 sequences; under 15% were seen once. CDR1 MDHEN and CDR2 SYDVKM come from the germline V gene. V was pared by 5 bases and J by 2 bases, with 11 bases between. The CDR3 runs 14 residues. Time point reported: newly diagnosed GD, antithyroid drugs for less than 3 months. Scientists built the TCR library using RNA that was extracted from PBMCs. This clonotype showed up many times. The same specimen was also included in a second study, on T cells in Graves' hyperthyroidism and ophthalmopathy.

The chain has TRBV28 and TRBJ2-3; D might be TRBD1 (5 bases). The specimen was peripheral blood mononuclear cells (PBMCs), collected at new diagnosis, from a patient treated with antithyroid drugs. The receptor was isolated from a woman in her twenties or thirties with Graves disease. The CDR3, as DNA: TGTGCCAGCAGTCCGCGACAGTTCACAGATACGCAGTATTTT. This encodes CASSPRQFTDTQYF.